This T cell receptor (beta chain) came from a study of CD8+ T cells in alopecia areata. The J segment lost 0 bases and the V segment lost 6 bases, leaving 7 bases of the junction unmatched. This CDR3 has 14 amino acids. Germline loops: CDR1 SQVTM, CDR2 ANQGSEA. Regarding this clone: The antigen is not known.

Treatment indicated: oral pan-JAK inhibitor, 5-10 mg twice daily. RNA was isolated and reverse transcribed to cDNA, the sequencing template. Using immunoSEQ multiplex PCR, the repertoire was profiled, and TCRdb retains in-frame clones only, with some absent. This table holds approximately 110,000 clones, around 50% found once. The study's findings and limits: Greater clonality was observed in lesional scalp samples, especially alopecia totalis/universalis, versus normal scalp. For baseline CD8+ expansion, any link to response stays uncertain with one nonresponder. Tofacitinib delivered significant drops in scalp clonality and in expanded CD8+ clones among the top 100. Under tofacitinib, numerous expanded lesional clonotypes remained detectable in scalp and blood.

Sequencing was performed on CD8+ T cells sorted from blood, taken at week 24, from a patient treated with tofacitinib. This sequence joins TRBV29-1 and TRBJ2-5; 7 bases match TRBD2. This sequence originates from a human donor with alopecia areata. CDR3 region: CSVPLGGNQETQYF. The CDR3 DNA reads as TGCAGCGTCCCCTTGGGGGGGAACCAAGAGACCCAGTACTTC.